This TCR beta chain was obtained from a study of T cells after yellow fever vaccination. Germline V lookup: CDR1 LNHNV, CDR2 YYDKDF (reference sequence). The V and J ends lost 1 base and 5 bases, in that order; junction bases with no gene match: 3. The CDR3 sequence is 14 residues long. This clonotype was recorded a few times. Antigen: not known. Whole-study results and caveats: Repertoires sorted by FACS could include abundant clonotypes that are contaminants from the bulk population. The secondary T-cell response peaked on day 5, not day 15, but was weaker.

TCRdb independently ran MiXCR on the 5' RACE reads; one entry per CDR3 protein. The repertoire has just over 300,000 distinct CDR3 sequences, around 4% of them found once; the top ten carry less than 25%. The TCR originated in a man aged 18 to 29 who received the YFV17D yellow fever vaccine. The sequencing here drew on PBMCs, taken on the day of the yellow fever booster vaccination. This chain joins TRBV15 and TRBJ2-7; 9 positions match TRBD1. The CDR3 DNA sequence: TGTGCCACCAGCAGAGTGGGACAGGGCAACGAGCAGTACTTC. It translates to CATSRVGQGNEQYF.